One and the same sample provided the 4 T cell receptor beta chains below, sequenced in a study of blood T cell repertoires in COVID-19. Here immunoSEQ multiplex PCR was the method, and the copy in TCRdb shows in-frame clones only, minus some. This sample has about 180,000 clones, with roughly 87% found just once. Sequenced input: peripheral blood. These TCRs come from a woman between 50 and 59 years old with acute or convalescent COVID-19.

This rearrangement joins TRBV25-1 to TRBJ1-3; TRBD1 matches at 7 bases. The length of the CDR3 is 16 residues. The J segment lost 6 bases and the V segment lost 5 bases, leaving 13 bases of the junction unmatched. Germline CDR1 is MGHDK and CDR2 is SYGVNS. For the CDR3, the DNA is TGTGCCAGCAGTCCCCTCGGCCCAGGGGGAGCAAACACCATATATTTT. As protein: CASSPLGPGGANTIYF.

The V and J genes are TRBV19 and TRBJ1-5, with a weak D call TRBD1 (5 bases). V was clipped by 7 bases and J by 7 bases, with 14 bases between them. The CDR3 contains 13 residues. Germline loops: CDR1 LNHDA, CDR2 SQIVND (reference sequence). The DNA for the CDR3 is TGTGCCAGTACCCCTGGCGGGGACCAGCCCCAGCATTTT. Protein sequence: CASTPGGDQPQHF.

CDR3 region: CASSSVGGSYNEQFF. DNA of the CDR3: TGTGCCAGCAGCTCTGTGGGGGGCTCCTACAATGAGCAGTTCTTC. The chain combines TRBV7-2 with TRBJ2-1; possibly TRBD2 for D (6 bases). The V end was cut by 4 bases, the J end by 0 bases, with 10 bases between. This CDR3 comprises 15 residues. Germline V gene lookup returns CDR1 SGHTA and CDR2 FQGNSA.

The J gene is TRBJ1-1, the V gene TRBV6-6; D may be TRBD1 (5 bases). Deletions cut 7 bases from V and 1 base from J, with 13 bases between. Per germline, CDR1 MNHNY and CDR2 SVGAGI (reference sequence). There are 14 residues in the CDR3. This CDR3 is CASTGPGANTEAFF. The CDR3 nucleotides read TGTGCCAGCACTGGACCTGGGGCGAACACTGAAGCTTTCTTT.